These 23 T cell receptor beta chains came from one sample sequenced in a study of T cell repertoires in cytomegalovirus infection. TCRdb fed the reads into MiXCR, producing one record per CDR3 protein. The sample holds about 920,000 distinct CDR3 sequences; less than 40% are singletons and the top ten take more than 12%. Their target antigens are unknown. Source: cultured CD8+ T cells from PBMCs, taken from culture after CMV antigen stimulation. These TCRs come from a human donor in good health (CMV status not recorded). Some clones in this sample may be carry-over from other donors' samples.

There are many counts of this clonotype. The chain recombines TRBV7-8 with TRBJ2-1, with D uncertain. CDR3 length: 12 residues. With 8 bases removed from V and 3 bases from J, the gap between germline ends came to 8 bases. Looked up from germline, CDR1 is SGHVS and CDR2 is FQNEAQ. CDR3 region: CASLNGYNEQFF. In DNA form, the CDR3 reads TGTGCCAGCCTCAACGGCTACAATGAGCAGTTCTTC. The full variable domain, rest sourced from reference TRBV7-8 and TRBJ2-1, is GAGVSQSPRYKVAKRGQDVALRCDPISGHVSLFWYQQALGQGPEFLTYFQNEAQLDKSGLPSDRFFAERPEGSVSTLKIQRTQQEDSAVYLCASLNGYNEQFFGPGTRLTVL.

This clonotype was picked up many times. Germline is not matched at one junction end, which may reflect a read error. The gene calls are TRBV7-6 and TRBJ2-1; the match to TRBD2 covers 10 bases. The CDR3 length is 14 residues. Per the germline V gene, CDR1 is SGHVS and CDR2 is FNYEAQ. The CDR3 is CASSPGTSVNEQFF. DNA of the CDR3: TGTGCTAGCAGCCCCGGGACTAGCGTCAATGAGCAGTTCTTC.

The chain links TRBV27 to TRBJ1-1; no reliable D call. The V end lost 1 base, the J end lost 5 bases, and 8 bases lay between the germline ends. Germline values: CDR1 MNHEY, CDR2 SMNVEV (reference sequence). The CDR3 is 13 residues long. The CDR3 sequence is CASSLFSRTEAFF. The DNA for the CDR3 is TGTGCCAGCAGTTTATTTAGCCGGACTGAAGCTTTCTTT.

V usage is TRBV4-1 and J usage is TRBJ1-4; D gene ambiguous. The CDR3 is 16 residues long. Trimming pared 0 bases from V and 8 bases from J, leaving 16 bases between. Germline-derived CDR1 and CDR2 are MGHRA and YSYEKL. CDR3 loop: CASSQDWVRQEEKLFF. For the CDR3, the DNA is TGCGCCAGCAGCCAAGATTGGGTCAGGCAGGAGGAAAAACTGTTTTTT.

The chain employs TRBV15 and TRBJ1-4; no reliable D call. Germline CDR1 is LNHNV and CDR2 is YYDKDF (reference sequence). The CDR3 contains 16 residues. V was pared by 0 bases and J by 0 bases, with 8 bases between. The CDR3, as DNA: TGTGCCACCAGCAGAGATGATGGGGCAACTAATGAAAAACTGTTTTTT. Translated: CATSRDDGATNEKLFF.

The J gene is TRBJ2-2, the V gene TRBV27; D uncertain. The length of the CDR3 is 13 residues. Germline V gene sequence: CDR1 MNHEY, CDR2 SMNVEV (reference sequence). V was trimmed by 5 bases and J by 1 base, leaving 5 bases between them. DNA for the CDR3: TGTGCCAGCAGTCCCTTGAACACCGGGGAGCTGTTTTTT. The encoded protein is CASSPLNTGELFF.

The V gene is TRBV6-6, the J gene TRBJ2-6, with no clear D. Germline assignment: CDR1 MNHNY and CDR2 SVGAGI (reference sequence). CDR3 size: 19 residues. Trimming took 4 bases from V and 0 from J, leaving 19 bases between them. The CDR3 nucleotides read TGTGCCAGCAGTTTCTCCTCTGGGCAGGCCAACTCTGGGGCCAACGTCCTGACTTTC. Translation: CASSFSSGQANSGANVLTF.

This chain's CDR3 is CASEGQGSVDEQFF. CDR3 DNA sequence: TGCGCCAGCGAGGGACAGGGAAGTGTGGATGAGCAGTTCTTC. This chain uses TRBV10-2 with TRBJ2-1; 9 bases fit TRBD1. The V and J ends lost 8 bases and 8 bases, in that order; junction bases with no gene match: 10. Germline CDR1 reads WSHSY; CDR2 reads SAAADI. This CDR3 has 14 amino acids.

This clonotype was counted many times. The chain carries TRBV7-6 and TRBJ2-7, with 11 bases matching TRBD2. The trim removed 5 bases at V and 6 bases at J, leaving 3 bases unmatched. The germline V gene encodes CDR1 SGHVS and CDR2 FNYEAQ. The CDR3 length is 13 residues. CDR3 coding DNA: TGTGCCAGCAGCATGGGACTAGCGGTCGAGCAGTACTTC. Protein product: CASSMGLAVEQYF. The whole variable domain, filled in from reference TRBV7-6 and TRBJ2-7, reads GAGVSQSPRYKVTKRGQDVALRCDPISGHVSLYWYRQALGQGPEFLTYFNYEAQQDKSGLPNDRFSAERPEGSISTLTIQRTEQRDSAMYRCASSMGLAVEQYFGPGTRLTVT.

Here the CDR3 reads CASSLALGGDIQYF. CDR3 in DNA: TGTGCCAGCAGCTTGGCCTTAGGGGGGGACATTCAGTACTTC. The chain is built from TRBV5-4 and TRBJ2-4; tentative D call: TRBD2 (7 bases). The CDR3 has 14 amino acids. CDR1 is SGHNT and CDR2 is YYREEE in the germline V gene (reference sequence). Trimming cost V 0 bases and J 8 bases, with 12 bases left between them.

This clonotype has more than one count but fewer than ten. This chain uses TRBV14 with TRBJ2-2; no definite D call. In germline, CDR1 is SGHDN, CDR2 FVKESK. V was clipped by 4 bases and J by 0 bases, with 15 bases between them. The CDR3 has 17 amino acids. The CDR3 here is CASSPYRRISNTGELFF. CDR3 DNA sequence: TGTGCCAGCAGCCCTTACCGACGGATTTCGAACACCGGGGAGCTGTTTTTT.

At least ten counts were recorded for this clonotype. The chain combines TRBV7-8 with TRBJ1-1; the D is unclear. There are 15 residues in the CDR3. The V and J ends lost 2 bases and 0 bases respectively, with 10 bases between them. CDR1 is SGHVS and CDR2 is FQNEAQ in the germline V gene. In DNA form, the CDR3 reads TGTGCCAGCAGCTTATACGACACCTTGAACACTGAAGCTTTCTTT. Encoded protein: CASSLYDTLNTEAFF.

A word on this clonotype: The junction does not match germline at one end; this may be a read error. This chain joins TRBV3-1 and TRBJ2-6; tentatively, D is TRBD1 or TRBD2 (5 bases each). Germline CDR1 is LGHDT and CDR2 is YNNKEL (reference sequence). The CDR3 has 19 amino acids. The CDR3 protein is CASSDRDPWKVSGADVLTF. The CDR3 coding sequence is TGTGCCAGCAGTGATCGGGACCCATGGAAAGTCTCTGGGGCCGACGTCCTGACTTTC.

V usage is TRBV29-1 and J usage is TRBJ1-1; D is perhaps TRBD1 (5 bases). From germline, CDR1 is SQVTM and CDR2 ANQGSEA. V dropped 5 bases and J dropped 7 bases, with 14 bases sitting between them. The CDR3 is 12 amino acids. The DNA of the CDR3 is TGCAGCGTTCAATCTTGGGGCGATGAAGCTTTCTTT. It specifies CSVQSWGDEAFF.

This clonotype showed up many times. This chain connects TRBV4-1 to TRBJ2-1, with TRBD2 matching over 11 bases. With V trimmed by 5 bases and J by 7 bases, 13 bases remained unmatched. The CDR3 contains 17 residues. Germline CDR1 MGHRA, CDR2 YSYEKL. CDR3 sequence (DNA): TGCGCCAGCAGCGAGCTAGCGGGGGGCGTTACTGGTAATGAGCAGTTCTTC. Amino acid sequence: CASSELAGGVTGNEQFF.

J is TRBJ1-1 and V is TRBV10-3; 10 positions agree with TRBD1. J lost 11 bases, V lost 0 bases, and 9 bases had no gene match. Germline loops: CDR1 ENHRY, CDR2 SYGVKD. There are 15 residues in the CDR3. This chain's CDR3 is CAISESRDRGVLAFF. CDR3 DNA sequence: TGTGCCATCAGTGAGTCTCGGGACAGGGGCGTTTTGGCTTTCTTT.

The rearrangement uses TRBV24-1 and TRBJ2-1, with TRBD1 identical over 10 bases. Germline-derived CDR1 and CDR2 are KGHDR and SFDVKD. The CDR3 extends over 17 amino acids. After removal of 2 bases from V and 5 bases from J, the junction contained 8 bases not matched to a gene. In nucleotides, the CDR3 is TGTGCCACCAGTGATTCGGGGACAGGGGCGTCAAACAATGAGCAGTTCTTC. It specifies CATSDSGTGASNNEQFF.

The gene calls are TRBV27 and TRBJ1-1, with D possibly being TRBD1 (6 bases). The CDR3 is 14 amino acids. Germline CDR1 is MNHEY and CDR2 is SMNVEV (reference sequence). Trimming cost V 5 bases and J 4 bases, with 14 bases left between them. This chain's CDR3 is CASSPSQGSTEAFF. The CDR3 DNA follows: TGTGCCAGCAGTCCCAGCCAGGGGAGCACTGAAGCTTTCTTT.

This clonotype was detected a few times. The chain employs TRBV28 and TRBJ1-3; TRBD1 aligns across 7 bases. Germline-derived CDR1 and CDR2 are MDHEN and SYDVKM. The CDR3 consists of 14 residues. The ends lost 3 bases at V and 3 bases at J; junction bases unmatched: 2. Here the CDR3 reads CASSFGTVGNTIYF. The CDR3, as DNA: TGTGCCAGCAGTTTCGGGACAGTTGGAAACACCATATATTTT.

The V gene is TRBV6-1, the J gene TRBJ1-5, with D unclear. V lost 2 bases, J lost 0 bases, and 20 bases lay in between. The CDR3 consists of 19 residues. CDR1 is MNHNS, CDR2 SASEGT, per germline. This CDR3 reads CASSEMSLPGGNSNQPQHF. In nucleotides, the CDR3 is TGTGCCAGCAGTGAAATGAGCCTACCGGGTGGGAATAGCAATCAGCCCCAGCATTTT.

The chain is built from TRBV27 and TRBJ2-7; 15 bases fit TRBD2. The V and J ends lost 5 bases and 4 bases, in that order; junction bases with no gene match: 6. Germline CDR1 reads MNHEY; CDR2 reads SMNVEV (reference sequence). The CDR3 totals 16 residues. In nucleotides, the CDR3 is TGTGCCAGCAGTCGAGGGACTAGCGGGGGGTTATACGAGCAGTACGTC. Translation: CASSRGTSGGLYEQYV.

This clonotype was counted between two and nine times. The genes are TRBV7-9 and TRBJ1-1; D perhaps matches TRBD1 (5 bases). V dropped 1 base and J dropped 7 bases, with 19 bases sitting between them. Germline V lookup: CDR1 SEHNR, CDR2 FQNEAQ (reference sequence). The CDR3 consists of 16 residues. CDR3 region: CASSLDGWGPESEAFF. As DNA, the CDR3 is TGTGCCAGCAGCTTAGATGGTTGGGGCCCGGAAAGTGAAGCTTTCTTT.

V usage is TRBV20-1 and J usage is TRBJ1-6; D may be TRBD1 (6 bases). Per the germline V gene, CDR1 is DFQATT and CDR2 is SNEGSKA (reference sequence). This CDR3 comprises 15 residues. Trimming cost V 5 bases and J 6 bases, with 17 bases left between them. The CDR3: CSAGARGRANSPLHF. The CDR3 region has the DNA TGCAGTGCTGGAGCGAGGGGGAGGGCTAATTCACCCCTCCACTTT.